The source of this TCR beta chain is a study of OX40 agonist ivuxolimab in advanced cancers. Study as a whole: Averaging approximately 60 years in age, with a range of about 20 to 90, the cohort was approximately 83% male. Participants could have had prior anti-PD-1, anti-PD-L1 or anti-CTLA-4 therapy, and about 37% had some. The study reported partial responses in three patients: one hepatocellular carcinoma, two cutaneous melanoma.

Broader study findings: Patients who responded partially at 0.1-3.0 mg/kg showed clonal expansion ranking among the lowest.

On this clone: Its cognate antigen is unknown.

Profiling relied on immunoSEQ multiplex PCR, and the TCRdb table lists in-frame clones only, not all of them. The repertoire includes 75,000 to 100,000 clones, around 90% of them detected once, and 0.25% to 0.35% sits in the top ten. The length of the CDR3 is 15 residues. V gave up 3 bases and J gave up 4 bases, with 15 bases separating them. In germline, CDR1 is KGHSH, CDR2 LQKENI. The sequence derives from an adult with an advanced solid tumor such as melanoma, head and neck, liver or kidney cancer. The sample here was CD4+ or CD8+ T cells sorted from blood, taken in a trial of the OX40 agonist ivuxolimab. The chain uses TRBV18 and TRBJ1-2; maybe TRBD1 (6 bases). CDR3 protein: CASSPVKEGGYGYTF. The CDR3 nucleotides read TGTGCCAGCTCACCCGTAAAAGAAGGGGGCTATGGCTACACCTTC.